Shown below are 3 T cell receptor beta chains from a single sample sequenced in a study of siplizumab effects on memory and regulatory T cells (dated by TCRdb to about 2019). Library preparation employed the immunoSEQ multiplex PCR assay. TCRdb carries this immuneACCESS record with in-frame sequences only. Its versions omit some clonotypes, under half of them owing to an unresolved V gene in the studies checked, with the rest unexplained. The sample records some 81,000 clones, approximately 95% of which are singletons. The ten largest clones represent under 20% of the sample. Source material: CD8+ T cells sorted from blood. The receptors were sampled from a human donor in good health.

CDR3 region: CASSIHGSRTGELFF. The CDR3 nucleotides are TGTGCCAGTAGTATTCACGGGAGTCGTACCGGGGAGCTGTTTTTT. The V gene is TRBV19, the J gene TRBJ2-2, with a weak D call TRBD2 (6 bases). This CDR3 comprises 15 residues. With 3 bases removed from V and 5 bases from J, the gap between germline ends came to 13 bases. In germline, CDR1 is LNHDA, CDR2 SQIVND (reference sequence). Drawing the rest from reference TRBV19 and TRBJ2-2, the complete variable domain is DGGITQSPKYLFRKEGQNVTLSCEQNLNHDAMYWYRQDPGQGLRLIYYSQIVNDFQKGDIAEGYSVSREKKESFPLTVTSAQKNPTAFYLCASSIHGSRTGELFFGEGSRLTVL.

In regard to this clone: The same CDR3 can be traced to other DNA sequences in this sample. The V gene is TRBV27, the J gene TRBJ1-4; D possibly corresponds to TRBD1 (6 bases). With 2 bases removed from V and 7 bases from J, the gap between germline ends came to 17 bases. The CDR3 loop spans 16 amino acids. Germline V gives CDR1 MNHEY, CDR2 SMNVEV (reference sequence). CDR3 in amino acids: CASSLTDSLRGEKLFF. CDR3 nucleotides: TGTGCCAGCAGTTTAACGGACAGTTTAAGGGGTGAAAAACTGTTTTTT.

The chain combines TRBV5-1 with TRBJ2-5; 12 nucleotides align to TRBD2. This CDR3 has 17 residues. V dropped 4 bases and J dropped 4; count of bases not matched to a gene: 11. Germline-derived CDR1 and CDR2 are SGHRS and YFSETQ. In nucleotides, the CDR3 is TGCGCCAGCAGCCCCGGACTAGCGGGAACGCTTGGAGAGACCCAGTACTTC. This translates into CASSPGLAGTLGETQYF.